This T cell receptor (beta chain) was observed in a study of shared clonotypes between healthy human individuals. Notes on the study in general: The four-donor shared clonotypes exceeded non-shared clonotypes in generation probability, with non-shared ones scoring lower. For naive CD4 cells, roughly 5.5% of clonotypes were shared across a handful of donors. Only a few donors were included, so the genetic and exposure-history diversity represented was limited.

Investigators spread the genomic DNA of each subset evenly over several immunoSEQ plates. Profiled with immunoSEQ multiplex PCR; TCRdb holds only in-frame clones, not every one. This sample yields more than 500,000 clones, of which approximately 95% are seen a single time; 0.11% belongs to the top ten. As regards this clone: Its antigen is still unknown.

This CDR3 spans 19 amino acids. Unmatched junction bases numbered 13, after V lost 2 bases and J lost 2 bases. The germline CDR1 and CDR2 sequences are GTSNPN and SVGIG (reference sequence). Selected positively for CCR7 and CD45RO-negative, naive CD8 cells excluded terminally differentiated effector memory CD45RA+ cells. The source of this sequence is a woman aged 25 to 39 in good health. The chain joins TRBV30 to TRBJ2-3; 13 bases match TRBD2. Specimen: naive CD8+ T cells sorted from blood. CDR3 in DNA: TGTGCCTGGAGTTCCCTAGGGACTAGCGGGGTTACCATCACAGATACGCAGTATTTT. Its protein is CAWSSLGTSGVTITDTQYF.